The T cell receptor beta chain described here comes from a study of response to subunit inactivated influenza vaccine. Study conclusions and caveats: There was a suggestion from the authors that each seasonal influenza vaccination recruits few new T cells.

This clonotype was recorded at least ten times. Its cognate antigen is unknown. TCRdb re-called the RT-PCR reads through MiXCR, storing one row per CDR3 protein. Counted here are about 480,000 distinct CDR3 sequences, approximately 12% occurring once; the ten biggest clones make up around 13%. The material sequenced was PBMCs from blood, taken around seven weeks after vaccination. This sequence was found in a middle-aged man who received an inactivated influenza vaccine.

CDR3 DNA: TGCAGTGCCTTTCCAGGGGGCGACGAGCAGTACTTC. Protein product: CSAFPGGDEQYF. The V gene is TRBV20-1, the J gene TRBJ2-7, with 8 bases fitting TRBD1. Per the germline V gene, CDR1 is DFQATT and CDR2 is SNEGSKA (reference sequence). V shed 6 bases and J 5 bases; nucleotides not matched to a gene: 6. CDR3 size: 12 residues.